This T cell receptor beta chain was identified in a study of shared clonotypes between healthy human individuals. Study-level background: CD4 naive and memory got three plates each, CD8 naive two, CD8 memory one.

CDR1 is MNHNS, CDR2 SASEGT, per germline. The CDR3 runs 17 residues. V gave up 0 bases and J gave up 2 bases, with 17 bases separating them. In the case of this clone: Its antigen remains unknown.

Sequencing was at deep level. Method: immunoSEQ multiplex PCR; TCRdb's copy keeps in-frame clones and lacks some. The sample has about 1.5 million clones, about 98% seen once. Study-wide points: A reduction in generation probabilities was seen for non-shared clonotypes relative to those shared by all four donors.

Sequencing used naive CD4+ T cells sorted from blood. Subset meaning: CD45RA+ positively selected. The receptor was isolated from a man younger than 40 in good health. The gene calls are TRBV6-1 and TRBJ2-7; possibly TRBD1 for D (6 bases). In DNA, the CDR3 is TGTGCCAGCAGTGAAGCGCTTCCTCAGGGGTTGGCCTACGAGCAGTACTTC. Its protein product is CASSEALPQGLAYEQYF.